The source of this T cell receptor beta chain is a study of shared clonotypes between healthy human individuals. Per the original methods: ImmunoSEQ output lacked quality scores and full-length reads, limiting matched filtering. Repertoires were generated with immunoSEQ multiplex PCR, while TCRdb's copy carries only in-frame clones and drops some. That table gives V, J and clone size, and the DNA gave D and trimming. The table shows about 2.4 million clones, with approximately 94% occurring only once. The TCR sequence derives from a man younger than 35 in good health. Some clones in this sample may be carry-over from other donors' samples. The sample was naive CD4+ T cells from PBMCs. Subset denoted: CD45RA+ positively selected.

Written as DNA, the CDR3 is TGTGCCACCAGCACGGGGGGTGATGAAAAACTGTTTTTT. Amino acids: CATSTGGDEKLFF. The chain carries TRBV15 and TRBJ1-4; D perhaps matches TRBD1 (5 bases). This CDR3 region has 13 residues. Germline lookup yields CDR1 LNHNV and CDR2 YYDKDF (reference sequence). Deletions cut 4 bases from V and 6 bases from J, with 9 bases between. The full variable domain, rest sourced from reference TRBV15 and TRBJ1-4, is DAMVIQNPRYQVTQFGKPVTLSCSQTLNHNVMYWYQQKSSQAPKLLFHYYDKDFNNEADTPDNFQSRRPNTSFCFLDIRSPGLGDTAMYLCATSTGGDEKLFFGSGTQLSVL.